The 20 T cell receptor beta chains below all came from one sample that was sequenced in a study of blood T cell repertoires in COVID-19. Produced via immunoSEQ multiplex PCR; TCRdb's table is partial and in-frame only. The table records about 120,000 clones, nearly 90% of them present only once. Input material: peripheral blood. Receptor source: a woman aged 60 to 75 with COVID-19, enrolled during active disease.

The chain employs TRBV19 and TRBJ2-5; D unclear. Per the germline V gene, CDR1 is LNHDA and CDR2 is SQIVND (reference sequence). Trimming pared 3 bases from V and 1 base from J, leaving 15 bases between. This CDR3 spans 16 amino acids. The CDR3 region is CASSISLFRVQETQYF. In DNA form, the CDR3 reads TGTGCCAGTAGTATTTCTCTCTTCCGAGTCCAAGAGACCCAGTACTTC.

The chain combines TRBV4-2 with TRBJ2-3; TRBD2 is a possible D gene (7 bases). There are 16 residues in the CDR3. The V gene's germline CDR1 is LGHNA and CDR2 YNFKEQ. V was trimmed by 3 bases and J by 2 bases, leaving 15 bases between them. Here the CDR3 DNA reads TGTGCCAGCAGCCACCCCAGGGAGGGGGTCACAGATACGCAGTATTTT. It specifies CASSHPREGVTDTQYF.

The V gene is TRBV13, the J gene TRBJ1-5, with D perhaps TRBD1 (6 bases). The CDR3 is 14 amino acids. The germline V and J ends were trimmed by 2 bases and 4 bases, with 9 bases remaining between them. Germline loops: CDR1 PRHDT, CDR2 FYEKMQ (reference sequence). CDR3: CASSLRQGNQPQHF. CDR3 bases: TGTGCCAGCAGCTTACGCCAGGGGAATCAGCCCCAGCATTTT.

The CDR3 protein is CASSPGTGGTYSNQPQHF. As DNA, the CDR3 is TGTGCCAGCAGCCCCGGGACAGGGGGCACCTATAGCAATCAGCCCCAGCATTTT. The rearrangement uses TRBV11-2 and TRBJ1-5, with 12 bases matching TRBD1. CDR1 and CDR2 (germline): SGHAT, FQNNGV. CDR3 size: 18 residues. V trimming: 5 bases; J trimming: 0 bases; junction bases outside the gene matches: 8.

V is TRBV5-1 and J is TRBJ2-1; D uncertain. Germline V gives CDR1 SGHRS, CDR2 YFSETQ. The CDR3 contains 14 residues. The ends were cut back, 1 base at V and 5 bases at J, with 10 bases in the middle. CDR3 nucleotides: TGCGCCAGCAGCTTGCTCCAGACAAACAATGAGCAGTTCTTC. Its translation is CASSLLQTNNEQFF.

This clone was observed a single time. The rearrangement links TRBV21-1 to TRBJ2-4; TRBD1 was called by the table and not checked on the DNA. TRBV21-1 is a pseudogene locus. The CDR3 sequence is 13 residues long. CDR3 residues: CASSKEGWDIQYF. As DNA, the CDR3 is TGTGCCAGCAGCAAAGAGGGGTGGGACATTCAGTACTTC.

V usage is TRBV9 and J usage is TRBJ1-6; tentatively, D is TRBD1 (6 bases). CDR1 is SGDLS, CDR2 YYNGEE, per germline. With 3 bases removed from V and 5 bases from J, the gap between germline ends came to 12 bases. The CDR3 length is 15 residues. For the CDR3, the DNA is TGTGCCAGCAGCGAGGGGACAAGCAATAATTCACCCCTCCACTTT. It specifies CASSEGTSNNSPLHF.

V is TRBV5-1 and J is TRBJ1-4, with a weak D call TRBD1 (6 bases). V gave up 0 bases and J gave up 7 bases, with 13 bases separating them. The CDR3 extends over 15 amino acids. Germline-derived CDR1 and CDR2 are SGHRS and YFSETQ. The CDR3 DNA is TGCGCCAGCAGCTTGGACAGGGCGAAGAGTGAAAAACTGTTTTTT. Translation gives CASSLDRAKSEKLFF.

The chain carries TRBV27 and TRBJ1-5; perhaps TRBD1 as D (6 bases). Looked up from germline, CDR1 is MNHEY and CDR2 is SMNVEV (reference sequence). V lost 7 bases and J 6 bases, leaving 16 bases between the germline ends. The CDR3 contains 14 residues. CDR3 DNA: TGTGCCAGCAAAACCGAGAGGGGGAGTCAGCCCCAGCATTTT. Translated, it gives CASKTERGSQPQHF.

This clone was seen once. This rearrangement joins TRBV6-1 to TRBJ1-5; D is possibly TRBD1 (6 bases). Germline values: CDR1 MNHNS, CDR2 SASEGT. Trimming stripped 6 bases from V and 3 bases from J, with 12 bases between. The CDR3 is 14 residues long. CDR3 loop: CASRQGQSNQPQHF. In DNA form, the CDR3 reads TGTGCCAGCAGACAAGGACAGTCCAATCAGCCCCAGCATTTT.

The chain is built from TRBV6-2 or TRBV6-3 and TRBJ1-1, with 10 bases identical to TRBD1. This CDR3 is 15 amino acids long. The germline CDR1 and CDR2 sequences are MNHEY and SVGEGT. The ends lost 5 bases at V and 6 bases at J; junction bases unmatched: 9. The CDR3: CASSNDRGLRPEAFF. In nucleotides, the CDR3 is TGTGCCAGCAGTAACGACAGGGGGCTGCGTCCTGAAGCTTTCTTT.

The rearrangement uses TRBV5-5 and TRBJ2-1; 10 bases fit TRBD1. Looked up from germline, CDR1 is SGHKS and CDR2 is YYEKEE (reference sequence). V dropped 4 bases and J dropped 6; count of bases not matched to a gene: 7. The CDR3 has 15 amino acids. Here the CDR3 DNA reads TGTGCCAGCAGCCCTCCCGGGACAGGGGCCAATGAGCAGTTCTTC. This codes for CASSPPGTGANEQFF.

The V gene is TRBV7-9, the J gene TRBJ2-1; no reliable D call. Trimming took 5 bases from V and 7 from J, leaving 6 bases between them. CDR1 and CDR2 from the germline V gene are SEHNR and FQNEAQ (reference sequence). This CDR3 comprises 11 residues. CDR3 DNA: TGTGCCAGCAGCCCACAAAATGAGCAGTTCTTC. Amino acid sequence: CASSPQNEQFF.

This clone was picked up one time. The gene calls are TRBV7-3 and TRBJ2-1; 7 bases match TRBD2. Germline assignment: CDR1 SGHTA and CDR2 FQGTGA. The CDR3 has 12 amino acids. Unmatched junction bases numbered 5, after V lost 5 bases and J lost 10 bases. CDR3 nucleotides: TGTGCCAGCAGCCAGAGCGGGGCGGAGCAGTTCTTC. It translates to CASSQSGAEQFF.

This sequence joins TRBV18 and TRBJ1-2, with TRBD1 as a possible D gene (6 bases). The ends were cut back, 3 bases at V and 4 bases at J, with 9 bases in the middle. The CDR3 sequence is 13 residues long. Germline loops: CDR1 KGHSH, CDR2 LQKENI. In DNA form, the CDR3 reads TGTGCCAGCTCACCGGACAGCCTCTATGGCTACACCTTC. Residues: CASSPDSLYGYTF.

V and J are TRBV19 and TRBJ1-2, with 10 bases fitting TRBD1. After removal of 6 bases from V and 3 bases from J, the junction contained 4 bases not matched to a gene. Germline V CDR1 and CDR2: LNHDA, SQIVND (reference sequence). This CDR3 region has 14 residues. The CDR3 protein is CASSRTGGDYGYTF. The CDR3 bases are TGTGCCAGTAGCCGGACAGGGGGGGACTATGGCTACACCTTC.

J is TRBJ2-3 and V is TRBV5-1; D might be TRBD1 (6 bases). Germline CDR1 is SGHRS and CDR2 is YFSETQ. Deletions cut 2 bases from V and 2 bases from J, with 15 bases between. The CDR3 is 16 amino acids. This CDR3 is CASSLEQGPSTDTQYF. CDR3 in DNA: TGCGCCAGCAGCTTAGAACAGGGTCCTTCCACAGATACGCAGTATTTT.

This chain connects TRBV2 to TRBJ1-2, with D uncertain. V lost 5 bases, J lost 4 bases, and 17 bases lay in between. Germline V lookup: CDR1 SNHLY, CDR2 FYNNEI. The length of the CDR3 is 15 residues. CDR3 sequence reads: CASSPTVPSGYGYTF. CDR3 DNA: TGTGCCAGCAGTCCGACGGTTCCATCAGGCTATGGCTACACCTTC.

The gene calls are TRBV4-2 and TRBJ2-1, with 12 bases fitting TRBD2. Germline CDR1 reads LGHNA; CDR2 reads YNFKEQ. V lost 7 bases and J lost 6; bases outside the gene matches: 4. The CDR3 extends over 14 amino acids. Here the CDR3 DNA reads TGTGCCAGCACCGCTAGCGGGGGGGCCAATGAGCAGTTCTTC. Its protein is CASTASGGANEQFF.

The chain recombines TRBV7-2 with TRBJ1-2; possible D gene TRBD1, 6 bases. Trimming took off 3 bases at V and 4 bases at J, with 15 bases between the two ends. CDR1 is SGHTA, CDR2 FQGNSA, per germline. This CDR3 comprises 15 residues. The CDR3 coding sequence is TGTGCCAGCAGCTTGGGGGCAGGAAGTCTCTATGGCTACACCTTC. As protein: CASSLGAGSLYGYTF.